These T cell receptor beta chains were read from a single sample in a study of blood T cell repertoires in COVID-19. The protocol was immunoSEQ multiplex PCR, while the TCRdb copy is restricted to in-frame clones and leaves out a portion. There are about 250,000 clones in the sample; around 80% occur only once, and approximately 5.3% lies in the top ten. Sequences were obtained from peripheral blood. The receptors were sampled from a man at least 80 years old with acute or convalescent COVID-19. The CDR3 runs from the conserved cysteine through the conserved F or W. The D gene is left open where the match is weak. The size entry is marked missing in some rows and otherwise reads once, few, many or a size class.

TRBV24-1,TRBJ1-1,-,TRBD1,TGTGCCACCAGACCAGGGGGAGCGTACACTGAAGCTTTCTTT,CATRPGGAYTEAFF
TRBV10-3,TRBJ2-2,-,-,TGTGCCATCAGGGAGTACTCCTCCGGGGAGCTGTTTTTT,CAIREYSSGELFF
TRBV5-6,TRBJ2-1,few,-,TGTGCCAGCAGCTTGGCCTCGGGGGTACGCAATGAGCAGTTCTTC,CASSLASGVRNEQFF
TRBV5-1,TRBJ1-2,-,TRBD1,TGCGCCAGCAGCCCCGGGAGGGCGACAGGGGGCGCGTATGGCTACACCTTC,CASSPGRATGGAYGYTF
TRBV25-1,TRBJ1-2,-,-,TGTGCCAGCAGTGATTTTGCGAGTGGCAGGGGCGATGGCTACACCTTC,CASSDFASGRGDGYTF
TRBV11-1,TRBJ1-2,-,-,TGTGCCAGCAGCTTATCACCCGGCGGCTATGGCTACACCTTC,CASSLSPGGYGYTF
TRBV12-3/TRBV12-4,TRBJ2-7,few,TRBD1,TGTGCCAGCAGTTTAGGACAGGGCTACGAGCAGTACTTC,CASSLGQGYEQYF
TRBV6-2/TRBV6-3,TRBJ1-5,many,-,TGTGCCAGCATTTCCTCCCGCGGAGAGTATAGCAATCAGCCCCAGCATTTT,CASISSRGEYSNQPQHF
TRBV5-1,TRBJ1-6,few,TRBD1,TGCGCCAGCAGCTTGGTCGTGACAGGGGTCGGGTCCTATAATTCACCCCTCCACTTT,CASSLVVTGVGSYNSPLHF
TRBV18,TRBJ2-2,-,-,TGTGCCAGCTCACCAGAGGCGGGGATGAACACCGGGGAGCTGTTTTTT,CASSPEAGMNTGELFF
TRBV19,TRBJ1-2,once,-,TGTGCCAGTAGTATACCCCCGGGACATTTCTATGGCTACACCTTC,CASSIPPGHFYGYTF
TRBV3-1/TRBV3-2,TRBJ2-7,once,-,TGTGCCAGCAGCCAAGAATGGGGAGGCGAGCAGTACTTC,CASSQEWGGEQYF
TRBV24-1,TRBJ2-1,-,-,TGTGCCACCAGTGTGGGGGGGCAATACAATGAGCAGTTCTTC,CATSVGGQYNEQFF
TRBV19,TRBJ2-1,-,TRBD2,TGTGCCAGCGCTAACTCAGGACTAGCGAACTACAATGAGCAGTTCTTC,CASANSGLANYNEQFF
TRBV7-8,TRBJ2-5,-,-,TGTGCCAGCAGCCGCCTAGAGACCCAGTACTTC,CASSRLETQYF
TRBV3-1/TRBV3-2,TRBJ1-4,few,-,TGTGCCAGCAGCCGTCCTCCTCTAGATGAAAAACTGTTTTTT,CASSRPPLDEKLFF
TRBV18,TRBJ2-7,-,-,TGTGCCAGCTCACCATCCGGGGGACGAGACGAGCAGTACTTC,CASSPSGGRDEQYF
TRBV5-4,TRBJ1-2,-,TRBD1,TGTGCCAGCAGCTCATATGGCTGGACAGGGGCTGGCTACACCTTC,CASSSYGWTGAGYTF
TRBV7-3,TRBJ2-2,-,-,TGTGCCAGCAGCTTACGAGCAGGGTACGCCGGGGAGCTGTTTTTT,CASSLRAGYAGELFF
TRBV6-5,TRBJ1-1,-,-,TGTGCCAGCAGACTAAACACTGAAGCTTTCTTT,CASRLNTEAFF
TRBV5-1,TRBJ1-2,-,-,TGCGCCAGCAGCTTGGTTCCAGGGGTGAATGGCTACACCTTC,CASSLVPGVNGYTF
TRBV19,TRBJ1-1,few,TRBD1,TGTGCCAGTAGTATCACAGGGGGCGCGAGAACTGAAGCTTTCTTT,CASSITGGARTEAFF
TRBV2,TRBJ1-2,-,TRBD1,TGTGCCAGCAGTGAGGGACAGGTCGGTGGCTACACCTTC,CASSEGQVGGYTF
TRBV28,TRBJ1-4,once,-,TGTGCCAGCAGATACGGGAATGAAAAACTGTTTTTT,CASRYGNEKLFF
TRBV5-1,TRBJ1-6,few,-,TGCGCCAGCAGCTTGGATTCAGGGAATAATTCACCCCTCCACTTT,CASSLDSGNNSPLHF
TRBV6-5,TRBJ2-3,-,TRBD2,TGTGCCAGCAGTTGGAGCGGGGTGTCCACAGATACGCAGTATTTT,CASSWSGVSTDTQYF